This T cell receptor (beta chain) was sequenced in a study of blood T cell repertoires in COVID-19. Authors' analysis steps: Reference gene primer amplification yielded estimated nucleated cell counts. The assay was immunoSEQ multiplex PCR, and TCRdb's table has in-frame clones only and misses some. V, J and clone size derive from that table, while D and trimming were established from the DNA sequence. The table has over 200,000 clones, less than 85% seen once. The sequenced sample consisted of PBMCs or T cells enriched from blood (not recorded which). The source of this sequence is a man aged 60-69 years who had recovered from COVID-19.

The CDR3 here is CATSENGQGYQPQHF. The CDR3 DNA sequence: TGTGCCACCAGTGAAAATGGACAGGGGTATCAGCCCCAGCATTTT. This chain links TRBV24-1 with TRBJ1-5; 9 bases map to TRBD1. V dropped 4 bases and J dropped 5; count of bases not matched to a gene: 5. CDR1 is KGHDR and CDR2 is SFDVKD in the germline V gene. The CDR3 runs to 15 residues.